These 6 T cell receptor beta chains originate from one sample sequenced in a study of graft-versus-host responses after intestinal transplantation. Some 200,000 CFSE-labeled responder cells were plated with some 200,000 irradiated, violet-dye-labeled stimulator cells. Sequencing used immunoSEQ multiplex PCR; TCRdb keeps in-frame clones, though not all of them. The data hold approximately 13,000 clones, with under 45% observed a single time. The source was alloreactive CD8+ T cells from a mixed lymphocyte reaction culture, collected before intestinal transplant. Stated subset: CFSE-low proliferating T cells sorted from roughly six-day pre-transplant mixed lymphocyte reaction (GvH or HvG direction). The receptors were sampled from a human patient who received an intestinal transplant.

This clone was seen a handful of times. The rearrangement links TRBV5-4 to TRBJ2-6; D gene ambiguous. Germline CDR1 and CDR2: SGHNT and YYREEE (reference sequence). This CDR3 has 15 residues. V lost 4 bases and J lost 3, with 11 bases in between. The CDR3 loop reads CASSLETVGANVLTF. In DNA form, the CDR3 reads TGTGCCAGCAGCCTTGAGACGGTTGGGGCCAACGTCCTGACTTTC.

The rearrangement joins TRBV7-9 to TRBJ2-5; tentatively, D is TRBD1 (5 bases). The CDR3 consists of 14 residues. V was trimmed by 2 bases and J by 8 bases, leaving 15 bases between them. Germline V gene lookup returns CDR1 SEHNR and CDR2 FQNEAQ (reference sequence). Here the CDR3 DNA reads TGTGCCAGCAGCTTAAGCATCGACAGACGAACCCAGTACTTC. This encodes CASSLSIDRRTQYF.

CDR3 protein: CASSAGQGSYNEQFF. The DNA for the CDR3 is TGTGCCAGTAGCGCAGGTCAGGGGTCCTACAATGAGCAGTTCTTC. V gene TRBV19 combines with J gene TRBJ2-1, with a possible D match to TRBD1 (6 bases). This CDR3 is 15 amino acids long. Deletions cut 6 bases from V and 1 base from J, with 13 bases between. Germline values: CDR1 LNHDA, CDR2 SQIVND (reference sequence).

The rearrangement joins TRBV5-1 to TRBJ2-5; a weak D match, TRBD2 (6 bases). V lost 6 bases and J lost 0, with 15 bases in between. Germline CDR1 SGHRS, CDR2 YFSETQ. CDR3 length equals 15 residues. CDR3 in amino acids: CASTPRGGNQETQYF. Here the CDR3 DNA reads TGCGCCAGCACGCCGCGGGGTGGGAACCAAGAGACCCAGTACTTC.

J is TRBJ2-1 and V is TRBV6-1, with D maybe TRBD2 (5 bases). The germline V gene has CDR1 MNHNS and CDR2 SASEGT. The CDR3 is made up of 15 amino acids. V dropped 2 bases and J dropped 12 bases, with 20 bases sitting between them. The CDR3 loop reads CASSEWLASAAGQFF. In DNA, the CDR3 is TGTGCCAGCAGTGAATGGCTAGCCTCCGCCGCGGGGCAGTTCTTC.

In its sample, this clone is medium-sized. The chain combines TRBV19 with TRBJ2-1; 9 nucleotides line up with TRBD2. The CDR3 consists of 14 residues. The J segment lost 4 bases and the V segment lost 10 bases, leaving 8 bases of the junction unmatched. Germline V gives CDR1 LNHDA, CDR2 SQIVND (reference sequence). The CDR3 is CAITSGGTYNEQFF. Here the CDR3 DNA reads TGTGCCATTACAAGCGGGGGGACATACAATGAGCAGTTCTTC.